This TCR beta chain derives from a study of beta chain features in type 1 diabetes. Across the whole study: Examination of sorted cells across all samples involved 90 million to 120 million cells.

Study conclusions and caveats: Among all four CD4+ subsets, Type 1 diabetes patients had TCRB CDR3s that were moderately but significantly shorter. Insertion counts at VDJ junctions were lower in type 1 diabetes patients, who also showed more deletions there.

The CDR3 extends over 13 amino acids. The germline V and J ends were trimmed by 0 bases and 5 bases, with 5 bases remaining between them. CDR1 LGHNA and CDR2 YSLEER come from the germline V gene. One heparinised draw of blood, averaging around 120 mL, came from each donor. As every portion of the isolated RNA was reverse transcribed, the sequencing read expressed TCRB transcripts. The assay was immunoSEQ multiplex PCR, and TCRdb's table has in-frame clones only and misses some. The top ten hold over 0.008% of the sample, which has a few hundred thousand clones, around 12% seen once. This clone was observed a handful of times. Antigen unknown.

The source is a woman between 18 and 29 years old with type 1 diabetes. Sequenced: naive CD4+ T cells from blood. J is TRBJ2-1 and V is TRBV4-3, with D unresolved. The CDR3: CASSQDPDNEQFF. In DNA, the CDR3 is TGCGCCAGCAGCCAAGATCCAGACAATGAGCAGTTCTTC.